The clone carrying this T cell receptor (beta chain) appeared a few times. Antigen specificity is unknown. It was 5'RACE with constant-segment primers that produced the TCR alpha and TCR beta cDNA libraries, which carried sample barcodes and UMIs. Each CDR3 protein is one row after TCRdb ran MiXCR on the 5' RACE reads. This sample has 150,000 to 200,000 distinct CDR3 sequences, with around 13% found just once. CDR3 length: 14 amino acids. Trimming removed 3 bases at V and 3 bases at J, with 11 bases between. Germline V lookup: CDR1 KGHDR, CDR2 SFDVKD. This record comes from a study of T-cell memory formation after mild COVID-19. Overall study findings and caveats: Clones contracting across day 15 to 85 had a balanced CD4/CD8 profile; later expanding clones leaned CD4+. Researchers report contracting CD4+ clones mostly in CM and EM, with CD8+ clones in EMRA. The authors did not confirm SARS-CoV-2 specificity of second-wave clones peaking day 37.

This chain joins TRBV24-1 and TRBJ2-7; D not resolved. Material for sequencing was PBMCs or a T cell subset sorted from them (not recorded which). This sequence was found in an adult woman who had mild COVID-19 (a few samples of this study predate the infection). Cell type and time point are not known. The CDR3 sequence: CATSDPNPNYEQYF. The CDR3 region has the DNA TGTGCCACCAGTGATCCGAACCCAAACTACGAGCAGTACTTC.